What follows are 20 T cell receptor beta chains derived from one specimen sequenced in a study of blood T cell repertoires in COVID-19. The repertoire was sequenced with immunoSEQ multiplex PCR; TCRdb's copy has only in-frame clones and lacks some. The table has more than 300,000 clones, around 82% seen once. The sample was peripheral blood. These TCRs come from a woman between 50 and 59 years old with acute or convalescent COVID-19.

CDR3 residues: CAISPGTGGEKLFF. CDR3 nucleotide sequence: TGTGCCATCAGCCCCGGGACAGGGGGGGAAAAACTGTTTTTT. The V and J genes are TRBV10-3 and TRBJ1-4, with 11 bases identical to TRBD1. CDR3 length: 14 residues. The junction had 5 bases not matched to a gene; V was cut back by 6 bases and J by 8 bases. Germline values: CDR1 ENHRY, CDR2 SYGVKD.

V is TRBV5-1 and J is TRBJ1-4; TRBD1 might be the D (5 bases). Germline loops: CDR1 SGHRS, CDR2 YFSETQ. This CDR3 contains 13 residues. V was trimmed by 4 bases and J by 7 bases, leaving 11 bases between them. The CDR3 DNA reads as TGCGCCAGCAGCCGGGGGTGGGGTGAAAAACTGTTTTTT. This translates into CASSRGWGEKLFF.

The chain employs TRBV7-8 and TRBJ1-1, with TRBD1 matching over 7 bases. The germline gives CDR1 SGHVS, CDR2 FQNEAQ. This CDR3 is 13 amino acids long. With 1 base clipped from V and 8 bases from J, the junction kept 4 bases outside the gene matches. The CDR3 coding sequence is TGTGCCAGCAGCTTAGGAGGGGGCAGAGAAGCTTTCTTT. It is translated as CASSLGGGREAFF.

This rearrangement joins TRBV30 to TRBJ2-5; 12 bases line up with TRBD1. Trimming removed 3 bases from V and 6 bases from J; junction bases left unmatched: 5. CDR3 size: 14 residues. Germline-derived CDR1 and CDR2 are GTSNPN and SVGIG (reference sequence). The DNA of the CDR3 is TGTGCCTGGAGCTCGGGACAGGGGGCGAAGACCCAGTACTTC. It specifies CAWSSGQGAKTQYF.

This CDR3 reads CASSDRVSTDTQYF. In nucleotides, the CDR3 is TGTGCCAGCAGCGACAGGGTCAGCACAGATACGCAGTATTTT. V is TRBV5-4 and J is TRBJ2-3; 7 nucleotides line up with TRBD1. The germline gives CDR1 SGHNT, CDR2 YYREEE (reference sequence). V dropped 4 bases and J dropped 0; count of bases not matched to a gene: 2. The CDR3 has 14 amino acids.

The V gene is TRBV29-1, the J gene TRBJ2-3; tentatively, D is TRBD1 (5 bases). Germline V gene lookup returns CDR1 SQVTM and CDR2 ANQGSEA. The CDR3 has 15 amino acids. Between the trimmed V and J ends, which lost 3 bases and 2 bases, there was a span of 15 bases. This CDR3 is CSVEVAAGNTDTQYF. For the CDR3, the DNA is TGCAGCGTTGAGGTGGCGGCAGGGAACACAGATACGCAGTATTTT.

This chain uses TRBV2 with TRBJ2-4, with D hard to call. From germline, CDR1 is SNHLY and CDR2 FYNNEI. The CDR3 covers 15 residues. Trimming left V 5 bases short and J 0 bases short, with 11 bases between. CDR3 sequence reads: CASSHRDLAKNIQYF. The DNA of the CDR3 is TGTGCCAGCAGTCACAGAGACCTAGCCAAAAACATTCAGTACTTC.

Only a few counts were recorded for this clone. The chain uses TRBV27 and TRBJ2-3; a possible D gene is TRBD1 (5 bases). The CDR3 has 13 amino acids. With 7 bases removed from V and 5 bases from J, the gap between germline ends came to 13 bases. Germline-derived CDR1 and CDR2 are MNHEY and SMNVEV (reference sequence). The CDR3 region is CASTGALIDTQYF. CDR3 nucleotides: TGTGCCAGCACTGGGGCCCTAATAGATACGCAGTATTTT.

The rearrangement uses TRBV11-2 and TRBJ2-7, with 8 nucleotides matching TRBD1. This CDR3 region has 17 residues. The V gene end was trimmed by 1 base and the J gene end by 3 bases; junction bases not matched to a gene: 11. The germline V gene encodes CDR1 SGHAT and CDR2 FQNNGV. CDR3 sequence reads: CASSLAWTGPPHYEQYF. The DNA for the CDR3 is TGTGCCAGCAGCTTAGCCTGGACAGGGCCACCACACTACGAGCAGTACTTC.

The rearrangement links TRBV6-5 to TRBJ2-3; no reliable D call. Trimming left V 4 bases short and J 3 bases short, with 8 bases between. Germline values: CDR1 MNHEY, CDR2 SVGAGI. This CDR3 spans 13 amino acids. CDR3 bases: TGTGCCAGCAGTTTAATTTCTACAGATACGCAGTATTTT. Translated: CASSLISTDTQYF.

V is TRBV9 and J is TRBJ2-2; 9 positions match TRBD1. The CDR3 runs to 16 residues. Germline CDR1 and CDR2: SGDLS and YYNGEE. V lost 4 bases and J lost 4; bases outside the gene matches: 8. The CDR3 nucleotides read TGTGCCAGCAGCTTCGCACAGGGGGCACGCACCGGGGAGCTGTTTTTT. It translates to CASSFAQGARTGELFF.

The chain joins TRBV27 to TRBJ1-5, with 11 bases identical to TRBD1. CDR3 length: 16 amino acids. After removal of 1 base from V and 6 bases from J, the junction contained 5 bases not matched to a gene. Germline values: CDR1 MNHEY, CDR2 SMNVEV (reference sequence). CDR3 in amino acids: CASSLWGQGGGQPQHF. The CDR3 DNA reads TGTGCCAGCAGTTTATGGGGACAGGGGGGCGGTCAGCCCCAGCATTTT.

The genes are TRBV3-1 (or the pseudogene TRBV3-2) and TRBJ2-7; 10 bases are a match to TRBD1. With V trimmed by 4 bases and J by 4 bases, 7 bases remained unmatched. This CDR3 is built from 15 residues. The germline CDR1 and CDR2 sequences are LGHDT and YNNKEL (reference sequence). CDR3 nucleotide sequence: TGTGCCAGCAGCCCCTCGAGGACAGGGGGGTACGAGCAGTACTTC. Its protein product is CASSPSRTGGYEQYF.

This chain joins TRBV14 and TRBJ2-5; possibly TRBD1 for D (5 bases). Trimming left V 3 bases short and J 4 bases short, with 15 bases between. CDR1 and CDR2 (germline): SGHDN, FVKESK. CDR3 length: 15 amino acids. The CDR3 spells CASSHARGGVETQYF. Written as DNA, the CDR3 is TGTGCCAGCAGCCATGCTAGGGGCGGAGTAGAGACCCAGTACTTC.

This chain joins TRBV2 and TRBJ2-3, with 10 bases that match TRBD1. Germline loops: CDR1 SNHLY, CDR2 FYNNEI. The CDR3 contains 14 residues. The V gene end was trimmed by 10 bases and the J gene end by 0 bases; junction bases not matched to a gene: 4. CDR3 amino acids: CATRGQGSTDTQYF. The CDR3, as DNA: TGTGCCACCCGGGGACAGGGGAGCACAGATACGCAGTATTTT.

This clone has more than one count but fewer than ten. The chain links TRBV25-1 to TRBJ2-1; 13 nucleotides align to TRBD2. Germline lookup yields CDR1 MGHDK and CDR2 SYGVNS. J was trimmed by 7 bases and V by 3 bases; bases with no gene match: 6. This CDR3 region has 16 residues. As DNA, the CDR3 is TGTGCCAGCAGTGACCCCGGGACTAGCGGGATGAATGAGCAGTTCTTC. Residues: CASSDPGTSGMNEQFF.

This clone appeared once. The chain joins TRBV6-2 or TRBV6-3 to TRBJ1-5; D is uncertain. The CDR3 has 14 amino acids. V shed 4 bases and J shed 4 bases, with 11 bases lying between them. The germline gives CDR1 MNHEY, CDR2 SVGEGT. CDR3 sequence reads: CASSLLTENQPQHF. The CDR3 region has the DNA TGTGCCAGCAGTTTGCTCACGGAGAATCAGCCCCAGCATTTT.

The J gene is TRBJ2-3, the V gene TRBV7-9; unclear D gene. CDR1 is SEHNR and CDR2 is FQNEAQ in the germline V gene (reference sequence). The CDR3 is 13 amino acids. V was clipped by 5 bases and J by 5 bases, with 11 bases between them. The CDR3 DNA sequence: TGTGCCAGCAGCCCCTATTCCGGAGATACGCAGTATTTT. Translated: CASSPYSGDTQYF. Filled out from reference TRBV7-9 and TRBJ2-3, the complete variable domain reads DTGVSQNPRHKITKRGQNVTFRCDPISEHNRLYWYRQTLGQGPEFLTYFQNEAQLEKSRLLSDRFSAERPKGSFSTLEIQRTEQGDSAMYLCASSPYSGDTQYFGPGTRLTVL.

As concerns this clone: Additional DNA sequences in this sample encode the identical CDR3. The CDR3 nucleotides read TGTGCCTGGAGACCGACAGGGGGGGGTTATGGCTACACCTTC. Encoded protein: CAWRPTGGGYGYTF. The chain employs TRBV30 and TRBJ1-2; 9 bases fit TRBD1. Germline values: CDR1 GTSNPN, CDR2 SVGIG (reference sequence). The CDR3 has 14 amino acids. V lost 3 bases to trimming and J lost 5 bases; unmatched junction nucleotides: 7.

The chain recombines TRBV6-4 with TRBJ1-5; 8 bases map to TRBD1. CDR1 and CDR2 (germline): MRHNA, SNTAGT. J lost 2 bases, V lost 6 bases, and 3 bases had no gene match. This CDR3 has 14 amino acids. Here the CDR3 reads CASSQTGGNQPQHF. In DNA form, the CDR3 reads TGTGCCAGCAGCCAGACAGGGGGCAATCAGCCCCAGCATTTT.